What follows is one T cell receptor (beta chain) and its context. What it binds is unknown. 5'RACE template switching built TCR beta cDNA with unique molecular identifiers. TCRdb reprocessed the 5' RACE reads, with one entry per CDR3 protein and no DNA. The sample totals 500,000 or so distinct CDR3 sequences. These data are taken from a study of T cells expressing NK-cell markers. Study at large: Source material for TCR beta repertoires consisted of sorted CD3+CD56+NKG2C+, CD3+CD56+NKG2C- and CD3+CD56-NKG2C+ T cells.

Study-wide findings and caveats: A range of about 1.0-8% of CD8+ T cells consisted of dominant NKG2C+ clonotypes in a handful of donors. Whether the expanded NKG2C+ T cell clones recognized HCMV remained unclear.

What was sequenced was blood T cells: a sorted CD56 or NKG2C T cell subset, CD4+ or CD8+ T cells, or bulk PBMC T cells (not recorded which). This sequence was found in a young man in good health.

CDR3 sequence: CSAAPLAERGNEQFF. This chain links TRBV29-1 with TRBJ2-1; TCRdb gives TRBD1 as the D gene, but with no DNA this cannot be confirmed. The CDR3 loop spans 15 amino acids. Germline V gene sequence: CDR1 SQVTM, CDR2 ANQGSEA.